The rows below give T cell receptor beta chains drawn from one sample of a study of B cell selection in AIRE deficiency. Method: immunoSEQ multiplex PCR; TCRdb's copy keeps in-frame clones and lacks some. Here the sample spans about 21,000 clones, approximately 94% being singletons. Material: Tregs sorted from PBMCs. These receptor sequences come from a human donor with AIRE deficiency. Each CDR3 is given with its conserved first and last residue. The order of the fields is J gene, V gene, CDR3 protein.

TRBJ2-1,TRBV6-5,CASSSTTNDRSEQFF
TRBJ2-3,TRBV7-9,CARSGSGDTQYF
TRBJ2-3,TRBV7-2,CASSLLGAVSDTQYF
TRBJ2-7,TRBV30,CAWSATPYEQYF
TRBJ1-2,TRBV5-5,CASSSLDGNYGYTF
TRBJ2-1,TRBV6-4,CASSDSSGSYNEQFF
TRBJ1-1,TRBV5-1,CASRNSNTEAFF
TRBJ2-1,TRBV5-1,CASSSTSGKANEQFF
TRBJ2-7,TRBV11-2,CASSLSSSGILTYEQYF
TRBJ2-3,TRBV6-5,CASSYTSAITDTQYF
TRBJ2-5,TRBV30,CAWSRDNQETQYF
.,TRBV6-5,CASSYSYRTSYEQYF
TRBJ2-1,TRBV29-1,CSVVRDPTSYNEQFF
TRBJ2-2,TRBV21-1,CASTTPLNGELFF
TRBJ1-2,TRBV29-1,CSTLGSYGYTF
TRBJ1-2,TRBV5-5,CASSLAFDRTGGYTF
TRBJ2-4,TRBV27,CASSLAGDAKNIQYF